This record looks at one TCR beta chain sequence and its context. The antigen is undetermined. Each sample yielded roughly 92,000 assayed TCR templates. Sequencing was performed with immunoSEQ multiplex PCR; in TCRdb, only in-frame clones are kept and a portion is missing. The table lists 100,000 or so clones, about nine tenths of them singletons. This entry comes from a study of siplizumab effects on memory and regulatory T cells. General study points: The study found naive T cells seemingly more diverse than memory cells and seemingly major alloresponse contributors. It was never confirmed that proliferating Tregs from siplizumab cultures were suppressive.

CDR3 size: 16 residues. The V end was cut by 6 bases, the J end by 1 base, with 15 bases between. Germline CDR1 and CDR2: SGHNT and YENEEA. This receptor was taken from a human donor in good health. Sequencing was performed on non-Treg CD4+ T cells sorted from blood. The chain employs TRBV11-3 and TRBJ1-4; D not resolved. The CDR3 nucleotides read TGTGCCAGCAGTCCCGGGAGGGCCGGAACTAATGAAAAACTGTTTTTT. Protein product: CASSPGRAGTNEKLFF.